The 20 T cell receptor beta chains below come from one sample, sequenced in a study of blood T cell repertoires in COVID-19 (dated by TCRdb to the early 2020s). Libraries were made using the immunoSEQ multiplex PCR assay. TCRdb provides this immuneACCESS table in a form limited to in-frame rearrangements. Some clones are lacking; in checked studies, under half of them reflect an unresolved V gene, and why the rest are absent is not known. Within this sample are approximately 220,000 clones, with about 83% of them counted one time only. Together, the top ten hold 2.5% to 3% of the sample. The sequencing input was peripheral blood. These receptors came from a woman in her forties with active or convalescent COVID-19.

The chain links TRBV4-3 to TRBJ2-1; D perhaps matches TRBD2 (5 bases). The V end lost 0 bases, the J end lost 15 bases, and 15 bases lay between the germline ends. CDR3 size: 13 residues. CDR1 LGHNA and CDR2 YSLEER come from the germline V gene. The CDR3 coding sequence is TGCGCCAGCAGCCAAGATCCGAGGAGGCAACCGTTCTTC. Its translation is CASSQDPRRQPFF.

The chain couples TRBV27 to TRBJ1-1, with D tentatively TRBD1 (6 bases). Trimming cost V 0 bases and J 4 bases, with 12 bases left between them. The germline gives CDR1 MNHEY, CDR2 SMNVEV (reference sequence). The CDR3 length is 15 residues. The CDR3 is CASSLSKGVGTEAFF. The CDR3 coding sequence is TGTGCCAGCAGTTTATCGAAGGGGGTGGGCACTGAAGCTTTCTTT.

This chain uses TRBV7-2 with TRBJ2-3; D is undetermined. This CDR3 spans 13 amino acids. Germline CDR1 and CDR2: SGHTA and FQGNSA. Trimming removed 0 bases at V and 3 bases at J, with 4 bases between. CDR3 sequence (DNA): TGTGCCAGCAGCTTAGCCAGTACAGATACGCAGTATTTT. It translates to CASSLASTDTQYF. Variable domain in full (rest from reference TRBV7-2 and TRBJ2-3): GAGVSQSPSNKVTEKGKDVELRCDPISGHTALYWYRQSLGQGLEFLIYFQGNSAPDKSGLPSDRFSAERTGGSVSTLTIQRTQQEDSAVYLCASSLASTDTQYFGPGTRLTVL.

The V gene is TRBV3-1 (or the pseudogene TRBV3-2), the J gene TRBJ1-4; 7 nucleotides align to TRBD1. The CDR3 has 17 amino acids. CDR1 LGHDT and CDR2 YNNKEL come from the germline V gene (reference sequence). With V trimmed by 3 bases and J by 4 bases, 11 bases remained unmatched. CDR3 coding DNA: TGTGCCAGCAGCCACCACCGGGACAGTAGGTTTAATGAAAAACTGTTTTTT. It specifies CASSHHRDSRFNEKLFF.

The chain recombines TRBV5-4 with TRBJ1-3; D possibly corresponds to TRBD1 (6 bases). Germline CDR1 is SGHNT and CDR2 is YYREEE (reference sequence). V lost 8 bases and J lost 3, with 12 bases in between. The CDR3 covers 13 residues. The CDR3 sequence: CASMDSYGNTIYF. The CDR3 bases are TGTGCCAGTATGGACAGCTATGGAAACACCATATATTTT.

The V call is TRBV10-3, the J call TRBJ2-7; TRBD1 matches 8 bases. V was pared by 2 bases and J by 4 bases, with 7 bases of the junction left unmatched. The CDR3 loop spans 15 amino acids. Germline V gene data show CDR1 as ENHRY and CDR2 as SYGVKD. The CDR3: CAISEPDRVGYEQYF. CDR3 nucleotides: TGTGCCATCAGTGAGCCGGACAGGGTCGGGTACGAGCAGTACTTC.

The chain combines TRBV19 with TRBJ1-1; 8 positions agree with TRBD1. Per germline, CDR1 LNHDA and CDR2 SQIVND (reference sequence). With 1 base clipped from V and 4 bases from J, the junction kept 2 bases outside the gene matches. This CDR3 comprises 14 residues. The CDR3 region is CASSIVQGGTEAFF. DNA of the CDR3: TGTGCCAGTAGTATAGTACAGGGGGGCACTGAAGCTTTCTTT.

The chain links TRBV23-1 to TRBJ1-6; D is unresolved. TRBV23-1 is designated an ORF whose function remains uncertain. Trimming stripped 6 bases from V and 0 bases from J, with 9 bases between. The CDR3 totals 15 residues. The CDR3: CASSPSSSYNSPLHF. The CDR3 nucleotides read TGCGCCAGCAGCCCGTCTAGCTCCTATAATTCACCCCTCCACTTT.

This chain connects TRBV27 to TRBJ1-5; 8 bases are a match to TRBD1. In germline, CDR1 is MNHEY, CDR2 SMNVEV (reference sequence). This CDR3 is 14 amino acids long. Trimming cost V 8 bases and J 3 bases; bases outside gene matches: 6. The chain's CDR3 is CASGDRGPNQPQHF. CDR3 DNA sequence: TGTGCCAGCGGAGACAGGGGCCCCAATCAGCCCCAGCATTTT.

The chain has TRBV19 and TRBJ1-3, with 7 bases lining up with TRBD1. CDR1 and CDR2 from the germline V gene are LNHDA and SQIVND (reference sequence). V trimming: 6 bases; J trimming: 0 bases; junction bases outside the gene matches: 2. The CDR3 totals 14 residues. This CDR3 reads CASRGQSSGNTIYF. CDR3 coding DNA: TGTGCCAGTAGGGGACAGTCCTCTGGAAACACCATATATTTT.

The chain employs TRBV5-8 and TRBJ2-1; D is perhaps TRBD1 (5 bases). Germline loops: CDR1 SGHTS, CDR2 YDEGEE. Trimming left V 4 bases short and J 5 bases short, with 16 bases between. This CDR3 comprises 15 residues. In DNA, the CDR3 is TGTGCCAGCAGCGATAACCAGGGATATAACAATGAGCAGTTCTTC. It codes for CASSDNQGYNNEQFF. The entire variable domain, with the rest obtained from reference TRBV5-8 and TRBJ2-1, is as follows: EAGVTQSPTHLIKTRGQQATLRCSPISGHTSVYWYQQALGLGLQFLLWYDEGEERNRGNFPPRFSGRQFPNYSSELNVNALELEDSALYLCASSDNQGYNNEQFFGPGTRLTVL.

This chain joins TRBV5-1 and TRBJ1-3; D is perhaps TRBD1 (6 bases). V was shortened by 0 bases and J by 0 bases, with 10 bases between the two germline ends. This CDR3 spans 16 amino acids. Germline V lookup: CDR1 SGHRS, CDR2 YFSETQ. The CDR3 here is CASSLAGQSSGNTIYF. The DNA of the CDR3 is TGCGCCAGCAGCTTGGCCGGACAGAGCTCTGGAAACACCATATATTTT.

The chain combines TRBV2 with TRBJ1-5; D gene unclear. Germline CDR1 and CDR2: SNHLY and FYNNEI. CDR3 size: 13 residues. The V end lost 2 bases, the J end lost 7 bases, and 9 bases lay between the germline ends. In DNA, the CDR3 is TGTGCCAGCAGTGAATGGTTTAGCCAGCCCCAGCATTTT. This encodes CASSEWFSQPQHF.

The chain links TRBV28 to TRBJ2-2, with D perhaps matching TRBD1 (6 bases). The CDR3 runs to 14 residues. Trimming took 6 bases from V and 6 from J, leaving 14 bases between them. The germline gives CDR1 MDHEN, CDR2 SYDVKM. CDR3 protein: CASSRQAMAGELFF. The CDR3 DNA reads as TGTGCCAGCAGCCGACAGGCTATGGCCGGGGAGCTGTTTTTT.

This chain uses TRBV14 with TRBJ1-2; D gene uncertain. The CDR3 runs to 13 residues. Per the germline V gene, CDR1 is SGHDN and CDR2 is FVKESK. Between the trimmed V and J ends, which lost 4 bases and 2 bases, there was a span of 8 bases. The CDR3 region has the DNA TGTGCCAGCAGCCCTAGCCTAAACTATGGCTACACCTTC. Its protein product is CASSPSLNYGYTF.

V gene TRBV21-1 combines with J gene TRBJ1-6. TRBV21-1 is marked as a pseudogene. The CDR3 loop spans 15 amino acids. DNA for the CDR3: TGTGCCAGCAGCAAAGGTTGCGGCCGTAATTCACCCCTCCACTTT. This encodes CASSKGCGRNSPLHF.

The chain has TRBV5-4 and TRBJ2-7; 7 bases align to TRBD1. The ends lost 10 bases at V and 3 bases at J; junction bases unmatched: 13. Germline CDR1 SGHNT, CDR2 YYREEE (reference sequence). This CDR3 region has 14 residues. The CDR3 loop reads CAGLFGTELYEQYF. The CDR3 nucleotides are TGTGCCGGCCTATTTGGGACAGAACTCTACGAGCAGTACTTC.

The chain joins TRBV6-5 to TRBJ2-7; maybe TRBD1 (6 bases). The CDR3 is 13 amino acids. From germline, CDR1 is MNHEY and CDR2 SVGAGI. V lost 7 bases and J lost 1, with 11 bases in between. The CDR3 spells CASNFGQSYEQYF. CDR3 coding DNA: TGTGCCAGCAATTTTGGACAGTCCTACGAGCAGTACTTC.

There are a few counts of this clone. V usage is TRBV3-1 (or the pseudogene TRBV3-2) and J usage is TRBJ1-4, with 7 bases matching TRBD1. There are 14 residues in the CDR3. The trim removed 6 bases at V and 3 bases at J, leaving 4 bases unmatched. CDR1 and CDR2 from the germline V gene are LGHDT and YNNKEL (reference sequence). The CDR3 sequence is CASSDTGANEKLFF. The CDR3 region has the DNA TGTGCCAGCAGTGATACAGGGGCTAATGAAAAACTGTTTTTT.

The V and J genes are TRBV7-9 and TRBJ2-1, with D possibly being TRBD1 (6 bases). The length of the CDR3 is 15 residues. V was pared by 3 bases and J by 6 bases, with 15 bases between. Germline CDR1 SEHNR, CDR2 FQNEAQ (reference sequence). DNA of the CDR3: TGTGCCAGCAGCTTCCAAGGGGGAAAAGGCAATGAGCAGTTCTTC. Protein product: CASSFQGGKGNEQFF.